This passage covers 8 T cell receptor beta chains from one sample sequenced in a study of blood T cell repertoires in COVID-19. Measured with immunoSEQ multiplex PCR; TCRdb has only the in-frame clones, and not every one. The data show roughly 200,000 clones, 80% to 90% seen once. Sequencing used PBMCs or T cells enriched from blood (not recorded which). These receptors were obtained from a woman in her 50s who had been exposed to COVID-19.

This rearrangement joins TRBV7-2 to TRBJ2-7, with 10 bases identical to TRBD1. This CDR3 is 14 amino acids long. V shed 3 bases and J 2 bases; nucleotides not matched to a gene: 1. Germline V gives CDR1 SGHTA, CDR2 FQGNSA. This CDR3 is CASSFGTGAYEQYF. The CDR3 coding sequence is TGTGCCAGCAGCTTTGGGACAGGGGCCTACGAGCAGTACTTC.

Regarding this clone: This sample includes further DNA sequences coding for the same CDR3. This rearrangement joins TRBV7-2 to TRBJ1-3, with TRBD1 matching over 11 bases. CDR1 and CDR2 (germline): SGHTA, FQGNSA. This CDR3 contains 14 residues. V was pared by 5 bases and J by 7 bases, with 4 bases of the junction left unmatched. The DNA for the CDR3 is TGTGCCAGCAGCCCGGGACAGGGGGGCAACACCATATATTTT. Protein sequence: CASSPGQGGNTIYF.

The V and J genes are TRBV5-4 and TRBJ2-7, with 7 bases fitting TRBD1. Germline V gene data show CDR1 as SGHNT and CDR2 as YYREEE (reference sequence). This CDR3 is built from 15 residues. The trim removed 4 bases at V and 2 bases at J, leaving 9 bases unmatched. For the CDR3, the DNA is TGTGCCAGCAGCAAGGACAGGTTCACTCCCTACGAGCAGTACTTC. It encodes CASSKDRFTPYEQYF. Filled out from reference TRBV5-4 and TRBJ2-7, the complete variable domain reads ETGVTQSPTHLIKTRGQQVTLRCSSQSGHNTVSWYQQALGQGPQFIFQYYREEENGRGNFPPRFSGLQFPNYSSELNVNALELDDSALYLCASSKDRFTPYEQYFGPGTRLTVT.

V usage is TRBV27 and J usage is TRBJ2-7, with 8 bases that match TRBD1. The CDR3 length is 15 residues. Germline CDR1 MNHEY, CDR2 SMNVEV (reference sequence). The V and J ends lost 3 bases and 3 bases, in that order; junction bases with no gene match: 7. In nucleotides, the CDR3 is TGTGCCAGCAGTTTTCACCCCGGGACAGGCTACGAGCAGTACTTC. Translating gives CASSFHPGTGYEQYF.

The rearrangement links TRBV7-2 to TRBJ1-1; tentatively, D is TRBD1 (6 bases). CDR1 and CDR2 (germline): SGHTA, FQGNSA. V shed 1 base and J shed 11 bases, with 23 bases lying between them. The CDR3 sequence is 16 residues long. CDR3: CASSLEPTPQGRGAFF. The CDR3 DNA follows: TGTGCCAGCAGCTTAGAACCGACCCCACAGGGACGGGGTGCTTTCTTT.

The V and J genes are TRBV30 and TRBJ1-2; D might be TRBD1 (6 bases). Germline V gene lookup returns CDR1 GTSNPN and CDR2 SVGIG (reference sequence). The V end was cut by 5 bases, the J end by 4 bases, with 11 bases between. CDR3 size: 12 residues. CDR3 DNA sequence: TGTGCCTGGGGGGGCAGGGGCTATGGCTACACCTTC. Its translation is CAWGGRGYGYTF.

The genes are TRBV19 and TRBJ2-2; D may be TRBD1 (5 bases). The CDR3 consists of 14 residues. The germline gives CDR1 LNHDA, CDR2 SQIVND (reference sequence). The germline V and J ends were trimmed by 2 bases and 5 bases, with 9 bases remaining between them. The CDR3 DNA reads as TGTGCCAGTAGTATAACAAGGGGAACCGGGGAGCTGTTTTTT. It is translated as CASSITRGTGELFF.

The chain links TRBV30 to TRBJ1-2; perhaps TRBD1 as D (5 bases). V dropped 5 bases and J dropped 10 bases, with 14 bases sitting between them. This CDR3 has 11 residues. Germline V gene sequence: CDR1 GTSNPN, CDR2 SVGIG (reference sequence). CDR3 nucleotides: TGTGCCTGGGGCAGGGAGGGAATCTACACCTTC. Translation gives CAWGREGIYTF. The entire variable domain, with the rest obtained from reference TRBV30 and TRBJ1-2, is as follows: SQTIHQWPATLVQPVGSPLSLECTVEGTSNPNLYWYRQAAGRGLQLLFYSVGIGQISSEVPQNLSASRPQDRQFILSSKKLLLSDSGFYLCAWGREGIYTFGSGTRLTVV.